A selection of T cell receptor beta chains follows, all from one sample in a study of control samples from healthy donors and cancer patients. Repertoires were generated with immunoSEQ multiplex PCR, while TCRdb's copy carries only in-frame clones and drops some. The sample lists roughly 120,000 clones; about 95% were seen once. Sequenced: blood. Receptor source: a man aged 25 to 45 in good health. CDR3s include the opening cysteine and the closing phenylalanine or tryptophan. The D gene is left open where the match is weak. The size entry is marked missing in some rows and otherwise reads once, few, many or a size class.

j_call | clone_size | d_call | v_call | cdr3_aa | cdr3_nt
TRBJ2-7 | once | TRBD2 | TRBV7-2 | CASSLSPTSGGYEQYF | TGTGCCAGCAGCTTATCCCCGACTAGCGGGGGCTACGAGCAGTACTTC
TRBJ2-3 | . | TRBD2 | TRBV27 | CASSFERGALDTQYF | TGTGCCAGCAGTTTCGAGCGGGGGGCCCTGGATACGCAGTATTTT
TRBJ2-4 | . | TRBD2 | TRBV5-1 | CASSFTSGVAKNIQYF | TGCGCCAGCAGCTTTACTAGCGGGGTAGCCAAAAACATTCAGTACTTC
TRBJ1-5 | few | . | TRBV4-1 | CASSQGNRVSNQPQHF | TGCGCCAGCAGCCAAGGCAACAGGGTTAGCAATCAGCCCCAGCATTTT
TRBJ1-1 | . | . | TRBV4-1 | CASSHSGGTEAFF | TGCGCCAGCAGCCATTCCGGGGGCACTGAAGCTTTCTTT
TRBJ2-1 | . | . | TRBV7-9 | CASSLALNPTEQFF | TGTGCCAGCAGCTTAGCGCTAAACCCCACAGAGCAGTTCTTC
TRBJ1-2 | . | . | TRBV9 | CASSVVGSGYGYTF | TGTGCCAGCAGCGTAGTTGGTTCCGGCTATGGCTACACCTTC
TRBJ1-4 | . | TRBD1 | TRBV9 | CASSGEKGTVNEKLFF | TGTGCCAGCAGCGGAGAGAAGGGGACAGTAAATGAAAAACTGTTTTTT
TRBJ2-7 | . | . | TRBV7-6 | CASSLGVDRTYEQYF | TGTGCCAGCAGCTTAGGGGTGGACAGAACCTACGAGCAGTACTTC
TRBJ2-5 | . | . | TRBV10-3 | CAISAGKETQYF | TGTGCCATCAGTGCTGGCAAAGAGACCCAGTACTTC
TRBJ1-1 | . | . | TRBV18 | CASSPRADTEAFF | TGTGCCAGCTCACCACGGGCGGACACTGAAGCTTTCTTT
TRBJ2-1 | . | TRBD1 | TRBV6-5 | CASTLRDRGYEQFF | TGTGCCAGCACCCTCCGGGACAGGGGCTATGAGCAGTTCTTC
TRBJ1-6 | . | . | TRBV27 | CASSPGYNSPLHF | TGTGCCAGCAGCCCGGGGTATAATTCACCCCTCCACTTT
TRBJ2-5 | . | . | TRBV12-3/TRBV12-4 | CASSLYRGQTQYF | TGTGCCAGCAGTTTGTATAGGGGACAGACCCAGTACTTC
TRBJ2-3 | many | TRBD2 | TRBV28 | CASSSAGTSLADTQYF | TGTGCCAGCAGTTCCGCCGGGACTAGCCTTGCGGATACGCAGTATTTT
TRBJ2-6 | . | . | TRBV28 | CASSTPTGSGANVLTF | TGTGCCAGCAGTACCCCTACAGGGTCTGGGGCCAACGTCCTGACTTTC
TRBJ1-5 | . | . | TRBV6-2/TRBV6-3 | CASSYRNQPQHF | TGTGCCAGCAGTTACAGGAATCAGCCCCAGCATTTT
TRBJ1-1 | . | . | TRBV4-1 | CASSQDARSNTEAFF | TGCGCCAGCAGCCAAGATGCGAGGTCGAACACTGAAGCTTTCTTT
TRBJ1-2 | . | . | TRBV7-2 | CASSPRGGTNYGYTF | TGTGCCAGCAGCCCTCGTGGGGGCACTAACTATGGCTACACCTTC
TRBJ1-5 | . | TRBD1 | TRBV2 | CASTAGGVQPQHF | TGTGCCAGTACCGCAGGGGGCGTACAGCCCCAGCATTTT
TRBJ2-7 | . | . | TRBV11-2 | CASSLDSFRGVYEQYF | TGTGCCAGCAGCTTAGATTCGTTCCGAGGGGTTTACGAGCAGTACTTC
TRBJ1-3 | . | . | TRBV5-1 | CASSLGGESGNTIYF | TGCGCCAGCAGCTTGGGCGGTGAATCTGGAAACACCATATATTTT
TRBJ1-1 | . | . | TRBV27 | CASSSTTPGPFAMSLF | TGTGCCAGCAGTTCAACCACCCCGGGACCCTTCGCCATGTCCCTCTTT
TRBJ1-2 | . | . | TRBV5-6 | CASSRVGRSSGGYTF | TGTGCCAGCAGCCGAGTCGGTAGGTCGAGCGGTGGCTACACCTTC
TRBJ2-1 | . | TRBD1 | TRBV11-1 | CASSPGQGVGMGQFF | TGTGCCAGCAGCCCCGGACAGGGCGTAGGGATGGGGCAGTTCTTC
TRBJ2-7 | . | TRBD2 | TRBV29-1 | CSVAGATKYEQYF | TGCAGCGTAGCGGGGGCCACTAAGTACGAGCAGTACTTC
TRBJ1-1 | few | TRBD1 | TRBV4-1 | CASSLRQGNTEAFF | TGCGCCAGCAGCCTCAGACAGGGGAACACTGAAGCTTTCTTT
TRBJ1-2 | once | TRBD1 | TRBV30 | CAWSGAGTGRPGYTF | TGTGCCTGGAGTGGAGCCGGGACAGGGCGGCCTGGCTACACCTTC
TRBJ2-1 | . | . | TRBV6-1 | CASSEMSWSYNGQFF | TGTGCCAGCAGTGAAATGTCTTGGTCCTACAATGGGCAGTTCTTC
TRBJ1-3 | . | . | TRBV30 | CAWSGDRGLHTIYF | TGTGCCTGGAGTGGTGACAGAGGCCTTCACACCATATATTTT
TRBJ2-3 | . | TRBD2 | TRBV7-2 | CASSSQAGGSTDTQYF | TGTGCCAGCAGCTCTCAAGCGGGGGGGAGCACAGATACGCAGTATTTT
TRBJ1-4 | . | . | TRBV11-1 | CASSLASAGEGEKLFF | TGTGCCAGCAGCTTAGCTTCGGCAGGGGAAGGTGAAAAACTGTTTTTT
TRBJ1-5 | . | . | TRBV5-5 | CASSSDSNQPQHF | TGTGCCAGCAGCTCGGACAGCAATCAGCCCCAGCATTTT
TRBJ1-2 | . | . | TRBV12-3/TRBV12-4 | CASSLWGLGSF | .
TRBJ1-1 | . | TRBD1 | TRBV10-3 | CAISGPNRGHFMNTEAFF | TGTGCCATCAGTGGACCAAACAGGGGGCACTTCATGAACACTGAAGCTTTCTTT
TRBJ1-2 | . | . | TRBV3-1/TRBV3-2 | CASSQGMTVSYYGYTF | TGTGCCAGCAGCCAAGGGATGACAGTTTCCTACTATGGCTACACCTTC
TRBJ2-2 | . | TRBD2 | TRBV5-4 | CASSPPTSGANTGELFF | TGTGCCAGCAGCCCGCCGACTAGCGGGGCCAACACCGGGGAGCTGTTTTTT
TRBJ1-2 | . | . | TRBV19 | CATQRRDGLNYGYTF | TGTGCCACACAACGGAGAGACGGACTCAACTATGGCTACACCTTC
TRBJ2-1 | . | . | TRBV6-4 | CASSVSVSYNEQFF | TGTGCCAGCAGTGTTTCCGTTTCGTACAATGAGCAGTTCTTC
TRBJ1-1 | . | . | TRBV5-1 | CASSLEGRGTEAFF | TGCGCCAGCAGCTTGGAGGGGCGAGGCACTGAAGCTTTCTTT
TRBJ1-6 | . | . | TRBV9 | CASSVDAGENSPLHF | TGTGCCAGCAGCGTAGACGCAGGGGAGAATTCACCCCTCCACTTT
TRBJ1-4 | few | TRBD1 | TRBV30 | CAWSVSDRGRNEKLFF | TGTGCCTGGAGTGTATCCGACAGGGGAAGGAATGAAAAACTGTTTTTT
TRBJ2-1 | . | . | TRBV3-1/TRBV3-2 | CASSQGYNEQFF | TGTGCCAGCAGCCAGGGTTACAATGAGCAGTTCTTC
TRBJ1-4 | few | . | TRBV10-3 | CAISQSGGYGEKLFF | TGTGCCATCAGTCAGTCGGGGGGGTATGGTGAAAAACTGTTTTTT
TRBJ2-7 | . | . | TRBV18 | CASSGGGEQYF | TGTGCCAGCTCAGGGGGAGGCGAGCAGTACTTC
TRBJ1-6 | . | . | TRBV5-1 | CARIFQGPDSPLHF | TGCGCCAGAATATTCCAGGGCCCGGATTCACCCCTCCACTTT
TRBJ1-2 | . | . | TRBV6-2/TRBV6-3 | CASSRYSNYGYTF | TGTGCCAGCAGCAGATACAGTAACTATGGCTACACCTTC
TRBJ1-1 | . | . | TRBV19 | CASSIGGRRLNTEAFF | TGTGCCAGTAGTATAGGAGGACGGAGGCTGAACACTGAAGCTTTCTTT
TRBJ1-2 | . | . | TRBV7-9 | CASSPPTGYYGYTF | TGTGCCAGCAGCCCCCCCACAGGGTACTATGGCTACACCTTC